These T cell receptor beta chains were read from a single sample in a study of neurological immune-mediated disorders. TCRdb reprocessed the 5' RACE reads via MiXCR and lists one record per CDR3 protein. The sample records nearly 30,000 distinct CDR3 sequences, about a sixth being singletons. The sample consisted of CD4+ T cells from blood. The receptors stem from a female donor with HTLV-1-associated myelopathy (HAM/TSP). Both conserved end residues are part of each CDR3. Fields, in order: J gene, clone size, V gene, D gene, CDR3 protein, CDR3 DNA. D genes are given only for firm matches. Some rows mark clone size as missing; the rest say once, few, many or name a class of expanded clone.

J: TRBJ2-7; size: many; V: TRBV7-2; D: NA; CDR3: CASSFTRSSYEQYF; DNA: TGTGCCAGCAGCTTTACTAGAAGCTCCTACGAGCAGTACTTC
J: TRBJ2-5; size: many; V: TRBV5-4; D: NA; CDR3: CASSSPHTSDQETQYF; DNA: TGTGCCAGCAGCTCGCCGCACACAAGCGACCAAGAGACCCAGTACTTC
J: TRBJ2-2; size: medium-sized; V: TRBV28; D: TRBD1; CDR3: CASSLGPLDRGAGELFF; DNA: TGTGCCAGCAGCCTTGGACCCCTCGACAGGGGCGCCGGGGAGCTGTTTTTT
J: TRBJ2-2; size: many; V: TRBV5-1; D: NA; CDR3: CASSYVPGGGTGELFF; DNA: TGCGCCAGCAGCTATGTTCCCGGGGGAGGAACCGGGGAGCTGTTTTTT
J: TRBJ1-1; size: many; V: TRBV20-1; D: TRBD1; CDR3: CSASRTGKTEAFF; DNA: TGCAGTGCTAGCAGGACAGGAAAGACTGAAGCTTTCTTT
J: TRBJ2-3; size: many; V: TRBV7-9; D: NA; CDR3: CASSLVSIPGLRHTQYF; DNA: TGTGCCAGCAGCTTAGTTTCTATCCCGGGGTTGAGGCATACGCAGTATTTT
J: TRBJ1-5; size: many; V: TRBV5-5; D: NA; CDR3: CASSYGPRASNQPQHF; DNA: TGTGCCAGCAGCTATGGGCCCCGGGCGAGCAATCAGCCCCAGCATTTT
J: TRBJ2-7; size: few; V: TRBV11-1; D: NA; CDR3: CASSLGTLTYEQYF; DNA: TGTGCCAGCAGCCTCGGGACACTGACCTACGAGCAGTACTTC
J: TRBJ2-7; size: many; V: TRBV11-2; D: NA; CDR3: CASSPAGSTGMQAQYF; DNA: TGTGCCAGCAGCCCGGCCGGGAGTACGGGAATGCAGGCGCAGTACTTC
J: TRBJ2-1; size: many; V: TRBV6-1; D: TRBD2; CDR3: CASSWTSGGAYNEQFF; DNA: TGTGCCAGCAGTTGGACTTCGGGGGGAGCCTACAATGAGCAGTTCTTC
J: TRBJ2-7; size: many; V: TRBV7-2; D: NA; CDR3: CASSSYHEQYF; DNA: TGTGCCAGCAGCTCCTACCACGAGCAGTACTTC
J: TRBJ2-3; size: many; V: TRBV5-8; D: NA; CDR3: CASSLGTSPDTQYF; DNA: TGTGCCAGCAGCTTGGGGACCTCCCCAGATACGCAGTATTTT
J: TRBJ1-6; size: once; V: TRBV29-1; D: NA; CDR3: CSVGEAADSPLHF; DNA: TGCAGCGTTGGGGAGGCTGCCGATTCACCCCTCCACTTT
J: TRBJ2-1; size: many; V: TRBV7-6; D: TRBD2; CDR3: CASSLGLAGASRANNEQFF; DNA: TGTGCCAGCAGCTTAGGACTAGCGGGGGCCTCGAGGGCGAACAATGAGCAGTTCTTC
J: TRBJ2-7; size: NA; V: TRBV24-1; D: NA; CDR3: CATGGGYEQYF; DNA: TGTGCCACGGGAGGGGGCTACGAGCAGTACTTC
J: TRBJ2-7; size: many; V: TRBV10-3; D: NA; CDR3: CAISDRAVSTYEQYF; DNA: TGTGCCATCAGTGATAGAGCGGTCTCTACCTACGAGCAGTACTTC
J: TRBJ2-1; size: many; V: TRBV20-1; D: TRBD2; CDR3: CSARRRGKYNEQFF; DNA: TGCAGTGCTAGACGGCGGGGGAAATACAATGAGCAGTTCTTC
J: TRBJ2-1; size: medium-sized; V: TRBV5-1; D: NA; CDR3: CASSLAGAHSYNEQFF; DNA: TGCGCCAGCAGCTTGGCGGGGGCCCACTCCTACAATGAGCAGTTCTTC
J: TRBJ2-3; size: many; V: TRBV20-1; D: NA; CDR3: CSANQGGMSTDTQYF; DNA: TGCAGTGCTAACCAGGGTGGAATGAGCACAGATACGCAGTATTTT
J: TRBJ2-1; size: NA; V: TRBV20-1; D: TRBD2; CDR3: CSANKGRADTQFF; DNA: TGCAGTGCTAATAAGGGGAGGGCAGATACGCAGTTCTTC
J: TRBJ2-7; size: medium-sized; V: TRBV20-1; D: NA; CDR3: CSASFWGAYEQYF; DNA: TGCAGTGCTAGCTTCTGGGGCGCCTACGAGCAGTACTTC
J: TRBJ2-1; size: NA; V: TRBV19; D: NA; CDR3: CATLKIGYNEQFF; DNA: TGTGCCACCCTCAAGATAGGATACAATGAGCAGTTCTTC
J: TRBJ2-3; size: many; V: TRBV3-1; D: NA; CDR3: CASSPSTDTQYF; DNA: TGTGCCAGCAGCCCTAGCACAGATACGCAGTATTTT
J: TRBJ1-5; size: many; V: TRBV20-1; D: TRBD1; CDR3: CSATRGQGIYQPQHF; DNA: TGCAGTGCCACACGGGGACAGGGGATTTATCAGCCCCAGCATTTT
J: TRBJ2-5; size: many; V: TRBV3-1; D: TRBD1; CDR3: CASSRDRGRETQYF; DNA: TGTGCCAGCAGCCGGGACAGGGGGCGAGAGACCCAGTACTTC
J: TRBJ1-1; size: NA; V: TRBV29-1; D: NA; CDR3: CSVELAMNTEAFF; DNA: TGCAGCGTTGAACTGGCTATGAACACTGAAGCTTTCTTT
J: TRBJ2-1; size: many; V: TRBV27; D: TRBD2; CDR3: CASSFSSGRANEQFF; DNA: TGTGCCAGCAGTTTTTCTAGCGGGAGGGCCAATGAGCAGTTCTTC
J: TRBJ1-2; size: many; V: TRBV7-3; D: NA; CDR3: CASSLGSGGNYGYTF; DNA: TGTGCCAGCAGCTTAGGTTCAGGAGGGAACTATGGCTACACCTTC
J: TRBJ2-5; size: many; V: TRBV7-2; D: NA; CDR3: CASSLRRLQETQYF; DNA: TGTGCCAGCAGCTTAAGGAGGTTGCAAGAGACCCAGTACTTC
J: TRBJ2-7; size: many; V: TRBV6-5; D: NA; CDR3: CASAGGTATSEQYF; DNA: TGTGCCAGCGCCGGCGGGACGGCAACGTCCGAGCAGTACTTC
J: TRBJ2-2; size: many; V: TRBV25-1; D: TRBD1; CDR3: CASSPQGAGDTGELFF; DNA: TGTGCCAGCAGCCCCCAGGGGGCTGGGGACACCGGGGAGCTGTTTTTT
J: TRBJ1-3; size: many; V: TRBV20-1; D: TRBD1; CDR3: CSASPTGDGNTIYF; DNA: TGCAGTGCCTCTCCGACAGGGGACGGAAACACCATATATTTT
J: TRBJ2-5; size: many; V: TRBV20-1; D: NA; CDR3: CSASLARGETQYF; DNA: TGCAGTGCTAGTCTGGCTAGAGGAGAGACCCAGTACTTC
J: TRBJ2-3; size: many; V: TRBV6-2/TRBV6-3; D: TRBD2; CDR3: CASSYVLAGGRDTQYF; DNA: TGTGCCAGCAGTTACGTCCTAGCGGGGGGGCGAGATACGCAGTATTTT
J: TRBJ1-4; size: many; V: TRBV5-1; D: NA; CDR3: CASSLGTDLNEKLFF; DNA: TGCGCCAGCAGCTTGGGGACAGACCTCAATGAAAAACTGTTTTTT
J: TRBJ1-4; size: many; V: TRBV4-1; D: NA; CDR3: CASSQDLGPLGEKLFF; DNA: TGCGCCAGCAGCCAAGATCTGGGCCCCCTGGGTGAAAAACTGTTTTTT
J: TRBJ2-7; size: medium-sized; V: TRBV5-1; D: NA; CDR3: CATSRSGQGYEQYF; DNA: TGCGCCACCTCCCGGTCCGGGCAGGGCTACGAGCAGTACTTC
J: TRBJ1-3; size: NA; V: TRBV15; D: NA; CDR3: CATSRDDLSGNTIYF; DNA: TGTGCCACCAGCAGAGATGATCTCTCTGGAAACACCATATATTTT
J: TRBJ1-1; size: many; V: TRBV20-1; D: TRBD1; CDR3: CSASEGQGNTEAFF; DNA: TGCAGTGCTAGCGAGGGACAGGGGAACACTGAAGCTTTCTTT
J: TRBJ1-6; size: many; V: TRBV3-1; D: NA; CDR3: CASSPGRGSPLHF; DNA: TGTGCCAGCAGCCCAGGGCGGGGTTCACCCCTCCACTTT
J: TRBJ2-6; size: many; V: TRBV3-1; D: NA; CDR3: CASSDGHSGANVLTF; DNA: TGTGCCAGCAGTGACGGCCACTCTGGGGCCAACGTCCTGACTTTC
J: TRBJ2-7; size: medium-sized; V: TRBV5-1; D: TRBD2; CDR3: CASSVGTSSYEQYF; DNA: TGCGCCAGCTCCGTCGGGACTAGTTCGTACGAGCAGTACTTC
J: TRBJ2-7; size: NA; V: TRBV5-7; D: NA; CDR3: CASSFAHPNYEQYF; DNA: TGTGCCAGCAGCTTTGCACATCCAAACTACGAGCAGTACTTC
J: TRBJ1-5; size: many; V: TRBV25-1; D: NA; CDR3: CASSDRVDQPQHF; DNA: TGTGCCAGCAGTGACAGGGTGGATCAGCCCCAGCATTTT
J: TRBJ1-4; size: many; V: TRBV20-1; D: NA; CDR3: CSARDSTGNGANEKLFF; DNA: TGCAGTGCTAGAGATAGTACAGGAAACGGGGCTAATGAAAAACTGTTTTTT
J: TRBJ1-2; size: many; V: TRBV20-1; D: NA; CDR3: CSASSGTSLLTF; DNA: TGCAGTGCCAGCTCCGGGACGTCTCTTCTCACCTTC
J: TRBJ2-2; size: many; V: TRBV27; D: NA; CDR3: CASSQATGVGELFF; DNA: TGTGCCAGCAGTCAAGCAACTGGAGTTGGGGAGCTGTTTTTT
J: TRBJ2-3; size: many; V: TRBV6-1; D: TRBD2; CDR3: CASPNSGRGGGTDTQYF; DNA: TGTGCCAGCCCAAATAGCGGGAGAGGAGGAGGCACAGATACGCAGTATTTT
J: TRBJ2-1; size: NA; V: TRBV4-2; D: TRBD2; CDR3: CASSPGLAYNEQFF; DNA: TGTGCCAGCAGCCCGGGACTAGCCTACAATGAGCAGTTCTTC
J: TRBJ2-5; size: many; V: TRBV5-1; D: NA; CDR3: CASSLGRGTLQETQYF; DNA: TGCGCCAGCAGCTTGGGAAGGGGAACCCTCCAAGAGACCCAGTACTTC
J: TRBJ2-3; size: many; V: TRBV20-1; D: TRBD2; CDR3: CSAQTSGGTDTQYF; DNA: TGCAGTGCCCAGACTAGCGGGGGCACAGATACGCAGTATTTT